The 25 T cell receptor beta chains given below trace back to one sample, sequenced in a study of tumor-infiltrating lymphocytes in oesophageal squamous cell carcinoma. TCRdb re-called the PCR reads with MiXCR, one entry per CDR3 protein. Of around 18,000 distinct CDR3 sequences in the sample, nearly 45% are singletons; the top ten hold 29%. The sequenced material came from esophageal tumor tissue. These receptors all stem from a male donor with esophageal squamous cell carcinoma.

This clonotype was detected a few times. For the CDR3, the DNA is TGCGCCAGCAGCCAGATGGGGGATGAAAAACTGTTTTTT. Residues: CASSQMGDEKLFF. J is TRBJ1-4 and V is TRBV5-1; possibly TRBD1 for D (5 bases). The germline V and J ends were trimmed by 4 bases and 6 bases, with 10 bases remaining between them. The CDR3 contains 13 residues. CDR1 and CDR2 (germline): SGHRS, YFSETQ.

This clonotype was detected ten times or more. CDR3 sequence: CASGADWGATEAFF. Here the CDR3 DNA reads TGTGCCAGCGGAGCGGACTGGGGGGCGACTGAAGCTTTCTTT. The rearrangement uses TRBV2 and TRBJ1-1; possible D gene TRBD1, 6 bases. Trimming left V 8 bases short and J 5 bases short, with 18 bases between. Germline assignment: CDR1 SNHLY and CDR2 FYNNEI. The CDR3 totals 14 residues.

The chain combines TRBV7-2 with TRBJ2-3; 8 bases are a match to TRBD2. Germline V gene sequence: CDR1 SGHTA, CDR2 FQGNSA. The CDR3 covers 15 residues. The junction had 5 bases not matched to a gene; V was cut back by 2 bases and J by 4 bases. CDR3: CASSLQGLGADTQYF. CDR3 nucleotides: TGTGCCAGCAGCTTACAGGGACTAGGCGCAGATACGCAGTATTTT. Together with reference TRBV7-2 and TRBJ2-3, the CDR3 gives the full variable domain: GAGVSQSPSNKVTEKGKDVELRCDPISGHTALYWYRQSLGQGLEFLIYFQGNSAPDKSGLPSDRFSAERTGGSVSTLTIQRTQQEDSAVYLCASSLQGLGADTQYFGPGTRLTVL.

This sequence joins TRBV27 and TRBJ2-7, with D perhaps TRBD1 or TRBD2 (6 bases each). The germline V gene encodes CDR1 MNHEY and CDR2 SMNVEV (reference sequence). V was clipped by 0 bases and J by 3 bases, with 24 bases between them. The CDR3 is made up of 19 amino acids. The CDR3 here is CASSLSKPQQGLRGYEQYF. The CDR3, as DNA: TGTGCCAGCAGTTTATCAAAACCCCAACAGGGACTGAGAGGCTACGAGCAGTACTTC.

This clonotype has at least ten counts. The chain is built from TRBV6-1 and TRBJ1-1; 8 bases map to TRBD1. V lost 6 bases and J lost 4; bases outside the gene matches: 4. The CDR3 totals 13 residues. CDR1 is MNHNS and CDR2 is SASEGT in the germline V gene. The CDR3 is CASRDTGGTEAFF. As DNA, the CDR3 is TGTGCCAGCAGGGACACAGGGGGCACTGAAGCTTTCTTT.

This clonotype was seen ten or more times. J is TRBJ1-4 and V is TRBV19, with D tentatively TRBD1 (5 bases). Looked up from germline, CDR1 is LNHDA and CDR2 is SQIVND (reference sequence). Deletions cut 4 bases from V and 4 bases from J, with 10 bases between. This CDR3 is 14 amino acids long. The CDR3 sequence: CASSTRQSNEKLFF. As DNA, the CDR3 is TGTGCCAGTAGTACCCGACAGAGTAATGAAAAACTGTTTTTT. Based on the CDR3 plus reference TRBV19 and TRBJ1-4, the full variable domain is DGGITQSPKYLFRKEGQNVTLSCEQNLNHDAMYWYRQDPGQGLRLIYYSQIVNDFQKGDIAEGYSVSREKKESFPLTVTSAQKNPTAFYLCASSTRQSNEKLFFGSGTQLSVL.

This clonotype was recorded many times. The chain joins TRBV6-1 to TRBJ2-5; 8 bases agree with TRBD1. The germline gives CDR1 MNHNS, CDR2 SASEGT. The CDR3 is made up of 13 amino acids. Trimming took 8 bases from V and 5 from J; bases not matched to a gene: 7. CDR3 loop: CASRGTGGETQYF. The CDR3 bases are TGTGCCAGCCGAGGGACAGGCGGGGAGACCCAGTACTTC.

V is TRBV18 and J is TRBJ2-7; D gene unclear. The J call may be faulty, since TRBJ2-5 better matches the DNA end. Germline V gene sequence: CDR1 KGHSH, CDR2 LQKENI. CDR3 length: 17 amino acids. This CDR3 reads CASSPPFSSPGSETQYF. The CDR3 bases are TGTGCCAGCTCACCACCGTTTAGCAGTCCTGGCTCAGAGACCCAGTACTTC.

Worth noting for this clonotype: Because it lacks the conserved phenylalanine or tryptophan at the end, this CDR3 is likely a read error. The DNA is omitted, as the CDR3 cannot be located on it reliably, and the CDR3 follows TCRdb's listing. The chain employs TRBV7-3 and TRBJ1-1; the table's D call, TRBD1, has no DNA check behind it. The CDR3 spans 19 residues, counting both ends. In germline, CDR1 is SGHTA, CDR2 FQGTGA. CDR3 amino acids: CASSSDVWIRQIDYSTSGQ.

The chain combines TRBV11-1 with TRBJ1-2; no clear D gene. The J call is in doubt because the DNA end fits TRBJ2-1 better. Germline V gene data show CDR1 as SGHAT and CDR2 as FQDESV (reference sequence). The CDR3 spans 13 residues. The CDR3 region is CASSLYSDNEQFF. For the CDR3, the DNA is TGTGCCAGCAGCTTATACTCTGACAATGAGCAGTTCTTC.

This clonotype was seen only a few times. The chain employs TRBV7-6 and TRBJ2-5; D is perhaps TRBD2 (6 bases). V was clipped by 4 bases and J by 1 base, with 13 bases between them. The length of the CDR3 is 15 residues. Germline V lookup: CDR1 SGHVS, CDR2 FNYEAQ. CDR3 DNA: TGTGCCAGCAGCTCCCGGGGGAGCACCCAAGAGACCCAGTACTTC. It yields the protein CASSSRGSTQETQYF. The full variable domain, with the rest looked up from reference TRBV7-6 and TRBJ2-5, is GAGVSQSPRYKVTKRGQDVALRCDPISGHVSLYWYRQALGQGPEFLTYFNYEAQQDKSGLPNDRFSAERPEGSISTLTIQRTEQRDSAMYRCASSSRGSTQETQYFGPGTRLLVL.

V gene TRBV14 combines with J gene TRBJ2-5; D possibly uses TRBD1 or TRBD2 (5 bases each). This CDR3 spans 13 amino acids. Germline values: CDR1 SGHDN, CDR2 FVKESK. V dropped 2 bases and J dropped 11 bases, with 15 bases sitting between them. CDR3 loop: CASSQPPMGEQYF. In DNA form, the CDR3 reads TGTGCCAGCAGCCAACCTCCCATGGGGGAGCAGTACTTC.

Many counts were recorded for this clonotype. The J gene is TRBJ2-7, the V gene TRBV6-1; no definite D call. The CDR3 contains 12 residues. The germline V and J ends were trimmed by 4 bases and 3 bases, with 7 bases remaining between them. Germline CDR1 is MNHNS and CDR2 is SASEGT. The CDR3 nucleotides read TGTGCCAGCAGTGTTGGGGACTACGAGCAGTACTTC. Translation: CASSVGDYEQYF.

J is TRBJ2-1 and V is TRBV12-3 or TRBV12-4; possible D gene TRBD2, 6 bases. CDR3 length: 13 amino acids. Trimming took off 2 bases at V and 6 bases at J, with 8 bases between the two ends. The CDR3 region is CASSLWGVNEQFF. In DNA, the CDR3 is TGTGCCAGCAGTTTATGGGGGGTCAATGAGCAGTTCTTC.

This clonotype was seen a handful of times. V usage is TRBV7-2 and J usage is TRBJ2-5; 10 nucleotides match TRBD1. Matching the DNA end better, TRBJ2-7 makes the J call doubtful. The CDR3 consists of 14 residues. Germline CDR1 is SGHTA and CDR2 is FQGNSA. CDR3 nucleotide sequence: TGTGCCAGCAGCCGGGACAGGGGCTCCTACGAGCAGTACTTC. Translation: CASSRDRGSYEQYF.

This clonotype has just a few counts. The V and J genes are TRBV6-6 and TRBJ1-1; 9 positions match TRBD1. The CDR3 sequence is 16 residues long. The germline gives CDR1 MNHNY, CDR2 SVGAGI (reference sequence). The ends lost 1 base at V and 2 bases at J; junction bases unmatched: 5. CDR3 sequence reads: CASSYFRDRVNTEAFF. CDR3 in DNA: TGTGCCAGCAGTTACTTCAGGGACAGGGTAAACACTGAAGCTTTCTTT.

V and J are TRBV7-2 and TRBJ1-1; perhaps TRBD1 as D (5 bases). The germline V and J ends were trimmed by 0 bases and 0 bases, with 11 bases remaining between them. Looked up from germline, CDR1 is SGHTA and CDR2 is FQGNSA. The CDR3 is 16 residues long. The CDR3: CASSLASGRLNTEAFF. The CDR3 DNA follows: TGTGCCAGCAGCTTAGCCTCAGGGAGGCTGAACACTGAAGCTTTCTTT.

This clonotype appeared many times. V gene TRBV28 combines with J gene TRBJ2-7; D not resolved. V lost 3 bases and J 3 bases, leaving 3 bases between the germline ends. The CDR3 has 11 amino acids. Germline values: CDR1 MDHEN, CDR2 SYDVKM. The CDR3 here is CASSFHYEQYF. The DNA of the CDR3 is TGTGCCAGCAGTTTCCACTACGAGCAGTACTTC. Drawing the rest from reference TRBV28 and TRBJ2-7, the complete variable domain is DVKVTQSSRYLVKRTGEKVFLECVQDMDHENMFWYRQDPGLGLRLIYFSYDVKMKEKGDIPEGYSVSREKKERFSLILESASTNQTSMYLCASSFHYEQYFGPGTRLTVT.

The CDR3 protein is CASSLVQGAGNEQFF. The CDR3 nucleotides are TGTGCCAGCAGCTTAGTTCAGGGGGCGGGAAATGAGCAGTTCTTC. The chain links TRBV7-8 to TRBJ2-1, with 8 bases matching TRBD1. Per germline, CDR1 SGHVS and CDR2 FQNEAQ. CDR3 size: 15 residues. Unmatched junction bases numbered 6, after V lost 1 base and J lost 7 bases.

The chain combines TRBV24-1 with TRBJ2-1; the D gene could be TRBD1 or TRBD2 (5 bases each). Trimming cost V 3 bases and J 0 bases, with 11 bases left between them. This CDR3 is 16 amino acids long. The V gene's germline CDR1 is KGHDR and CDR2 SFDVKD. The CDR3 spells CATSDASGSSYNEQFF. For the CDR3, the DNA is TGTGCCACCAGTGATGCCTCAGGGAGCTCCTACAATGAGCAGTTCTTC.

The CDR3 nucleotides read TGTGCCAGCAGTTTATTACAGGGGGCGCGGGAGCAGTACTTC. Translation gives CASSLLQGAREQYF. The rearrangement links TRBV28 to TRBJ2-5, with 9 bases matching TRBD1. The germline V gene encodes CDR1 MDHEN and CDR2 SYDVKM. The J segment lost 11 bases and the V segment lost 1 base, leaving 8 bases of the junction unmatched. The CDR3 length is 14 residues.

Notes on this clonotype: Relative to the germline gene, one junction end is altered; a read error may explain this. The rearrangement links TRBV3-1 to TRBJ2-5, with 9 bases aligning to TRBD2. Germline V gene data show CDR1 as LGHDT and CDR2 as YNNKEL (reference sequence). This CDR3 region has 15 residues. The CDR3 DNA is TGTGCCAGCAGACAAGGCGGGGGGGCCTGGGAGACCCAGTACTTC. Its protein is CASRQGGGAWETQYF.

For this clonotype: At one boundary the junction diverges from the germline segment, which might be a read error. The CDR3 here is CASSPKAGGMGNSPLHF. Here the CDR3 DNA reads TGTGCCAGCAGCCCCAAGGCGGGGGGGATGGGTAATTCACCCCTCCACTTC. J is TRBJ2-1 and V is TRBV7-8; 9 bases agree with TRBD2. This CDR3 has 17 residues. Germline CDR1 is SGHVS and CDR2 is FQNEAQ.

This clonotype was found a few times. V is TRBV11-2 and J is TRBJ2-5, with D possibly matching TRBD2 (5 bases). The CDR3 totals 13 residues. The V gene's germline CDR1 is SGHAT and CDR2 FQNNGV. With 2 bases removed from V and 7 bases from J, the gap between germline ends came to 11 bases. As DNA, the CDR3 is TGTGCCAGCAGCTTATCCCAAGGAGGGACCCAGTACTTC. The encoded protein is CASSLSQGGTQYF.

This clonotype came up many times. The gene calls are TRBV5-1 and TRBJ1-1, with 7 bases that match TRBD1. Germline assignment: CDR1 SGHRS and CDR2 YFSETQ. The CDR3 spans 16 residues. V was pared by 0 bases and J by 0 bases, with 5 bases of the junction left unmatched. DNA for the CDR3: TGCGCCAGCAGCTTGGACCCGGGACAGTTGAACACTGAAGCTTTCTTT. This codes for CASSLDPGQLNTEAFF.